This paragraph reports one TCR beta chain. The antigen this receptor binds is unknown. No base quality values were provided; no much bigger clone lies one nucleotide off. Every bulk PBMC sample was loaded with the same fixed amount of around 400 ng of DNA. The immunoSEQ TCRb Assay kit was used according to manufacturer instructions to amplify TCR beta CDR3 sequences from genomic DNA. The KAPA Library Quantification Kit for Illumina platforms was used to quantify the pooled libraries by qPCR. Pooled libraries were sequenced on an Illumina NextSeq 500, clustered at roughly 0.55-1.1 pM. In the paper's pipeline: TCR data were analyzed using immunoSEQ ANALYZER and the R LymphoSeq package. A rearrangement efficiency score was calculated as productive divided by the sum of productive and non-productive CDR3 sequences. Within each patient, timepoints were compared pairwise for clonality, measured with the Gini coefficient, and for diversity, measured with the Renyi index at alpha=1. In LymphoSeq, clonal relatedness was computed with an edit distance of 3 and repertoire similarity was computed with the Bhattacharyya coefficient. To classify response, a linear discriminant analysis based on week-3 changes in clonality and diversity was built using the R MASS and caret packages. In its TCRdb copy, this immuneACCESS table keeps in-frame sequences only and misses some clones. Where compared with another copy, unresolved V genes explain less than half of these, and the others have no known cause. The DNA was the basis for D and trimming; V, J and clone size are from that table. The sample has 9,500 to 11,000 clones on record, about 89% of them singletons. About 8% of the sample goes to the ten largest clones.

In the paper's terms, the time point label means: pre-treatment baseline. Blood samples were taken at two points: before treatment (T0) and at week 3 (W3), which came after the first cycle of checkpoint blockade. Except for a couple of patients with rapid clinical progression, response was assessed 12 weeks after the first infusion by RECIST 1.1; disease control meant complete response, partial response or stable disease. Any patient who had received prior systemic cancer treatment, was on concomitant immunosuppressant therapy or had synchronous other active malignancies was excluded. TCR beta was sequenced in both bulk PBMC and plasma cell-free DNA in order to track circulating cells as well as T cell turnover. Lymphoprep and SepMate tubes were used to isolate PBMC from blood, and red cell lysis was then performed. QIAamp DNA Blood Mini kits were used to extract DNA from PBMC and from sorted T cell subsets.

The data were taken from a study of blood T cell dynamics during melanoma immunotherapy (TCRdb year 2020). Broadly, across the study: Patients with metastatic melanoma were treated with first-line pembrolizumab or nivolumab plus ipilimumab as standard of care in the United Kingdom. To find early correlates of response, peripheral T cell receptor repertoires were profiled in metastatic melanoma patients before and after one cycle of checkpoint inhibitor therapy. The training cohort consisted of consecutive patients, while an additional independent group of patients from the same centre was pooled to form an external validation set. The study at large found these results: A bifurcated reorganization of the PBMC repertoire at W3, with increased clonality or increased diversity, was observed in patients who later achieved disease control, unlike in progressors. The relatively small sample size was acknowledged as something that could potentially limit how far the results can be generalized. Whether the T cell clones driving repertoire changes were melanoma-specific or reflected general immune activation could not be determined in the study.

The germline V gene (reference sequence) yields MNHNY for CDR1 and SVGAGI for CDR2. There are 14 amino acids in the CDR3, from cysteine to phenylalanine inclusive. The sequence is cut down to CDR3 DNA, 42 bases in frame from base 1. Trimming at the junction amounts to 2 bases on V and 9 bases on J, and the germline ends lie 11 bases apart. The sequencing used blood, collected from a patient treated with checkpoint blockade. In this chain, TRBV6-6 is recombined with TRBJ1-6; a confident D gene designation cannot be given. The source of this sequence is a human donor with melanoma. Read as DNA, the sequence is TGTGCCAGCAGTTACAATAGTGATCGTTCACCCCTCCACTTT. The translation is CASSYNSDRSPLHF.